These T cell receptor beta chains were read from a single sample in a study of human T cells and chemical hapten exposure. TCRdb ran MiXCR on the RACE reads and lists one entry per CDR3 protein. The sample yields 380,000 or so distinct CDR3 sequences, about 4.8% seen once. Sequenced material: whole blood, taken in connection with sensitization to the hapten diphenylcyclopropenone (DPC). Receptor source: a woman aged 45-59 years with alopecia areata. Some clones in this sample may be carry-over from other donors' samples. Each CDR3 is given without its conserved first and last residue.

>TRBJ1-6|TRBV20-1
SARKQSGTGPSPLNSPLH
>TRBJ1-2|TRBV7-9
ASRPLPGTGSNYGYT
>TRBJ1-2|TRBV6-5
ASGPVYGYT
>TRBJ2-1|TRBV6-6
ASSYSGRGTYNEQF
>TRBJ2-1|TRBV6-6
ASSYTSRTSGDNEQF
>TRBJ2-3|TRBV25-1
ASSEPRAWGDTQY
>TRBJ2-3|TRBV10-3
AIMAGDHTDTQY
>TRBJ2-3|TRBV28
ASAMGGRRTDTQY
>TRBJ1-6|TRBV11-2
ASSPDSDYSPLH
>TRBJ1-4|TRBV7-4
ASSLGPLPANEKLF
>TRBJ2-3|TRBV4-1
ASSQVGGPRTDTQY
>TRBJ2-7|TRBV20-1
SATWDTTYEQY
>TRBJ2-5|TRBV12-3/TRBV12-4
ASSLVSQETQY
>TRBJ2-7|TRBV9
ASSVSGTKDEQY
>TRBJ2-2|TRBV6-5
ASLGLAVITGELF
>TRBJ1-5|TRBV20-1
SASPGQANQPQH
>TRBJ2-1|TRBV5-1
ASSLAGGFEF
>TRBJ1-6|TRBV27
ASTLSPARSSSYNSPLH
>TRBJ1-6|TRBV11-2
ASSLEAGGRRSPLH
>TRBJ2-1|TRBV4-2
ASSPEGLASYNEQF
>TRBJ1-2|TRBV24-1
ATSDPGRGEGGYT
>TRBJ2-7|TRBV14
ASSQEGVRSYEQY
>TRBJ2-7|TRBV20-1
SARGPTYEQY
>TRBJ2-5|TRBV7-9
ASSLGRTSGTLYQETQY
>TRBJ1-1|TRBV20-1
SARDFGAGKRTEAF
>TRBJ2-3|TRBV2
ASSGTSGYDTQY
>TRBJ1-2|TRBV29-1
SVALRRGYT
>TRBJ2-3|TRBV7-3
ASSFSGALVDTQY
>TRBJ2-7|TRBV2
ASNLLAGGYEQY
>TRBJ2-1|TRBV24-1
ATSDVNRDNEQF
>TRBJ2-3|TRBV5-5
ASTRTGSMTDTQY
>TRBJ2-1|TRBV20-1
SARGLAGGRGNEQF
>TRBJ2-4|TRBV7-6
ASLRGGRDYRLAKNIQY
>TRBJ2-7|TRBV5-1
ASSREGGSTYEQY
>TRBJ2-7|TRBV20-1
SAPTGTGANEQY
>TRBJ1-2|TRBV6-6
ATSGHYGYT
>TRBJ2-1|TRBV7-2
ASSPGQGAVDEQF
>TRBJ1-1|TRBV7-8
ASSSARSTEAF